The 32 T cell receptor beta chains below come from one sample, sequenced in a study of immune characterization of retroperitoneal liposarcoma (dated by TCRdb to the late 2010s). Receptor amplification or capture employed PCR. Sequencing was carried out with a NextSeq 500. TCRdb's own reprocessing of the public reads used fastp at Q25 and MiXCR and kept productive beta chains. All rows with the same CDR3 protein become a single entry with the most common DNA and genes. The sample contains around 11,000 distinct CDR3 sequences, 27% of them found a single time. About 9% of the sample lies in the top ten. What was sequenced was tumor tissue. The receptors here all came from a male donor with retroperitoneal liposarcoma.

This clonotype showed up many times. The chain employs TRBV6-1 and TRBJ2-1, with a possible D match to TRBD1 (7 bases). Germline loops: CDR1 MNHNS, CDR2 SASEGT. Trimming removed 6 bases at V and 13 bases at J, with 19 bases between. This CDR3 comprises 13 residues. CDR3 sequence (DNA): TGTGCCAGCAGCACAGGGGCTGGGGGGACCCAGTTCTTC. It encodes CASSTGAGGTQFF.

The chain has TRBV6-1 and TRBJ2-1, with D unresolved. The CDR3 contains 14 residues. The V end was cut by 2 bases, the J end by 10 bases, with 15 bases between. Germline-derived CDR1 and CDR2 are MNHNS and SASEGT. The CDR3 sequence: CASSEKGSSYEQFF. CDR3 DNA sequence: TGTGCCAGCAGTGAAAAGGGCAGTTCCTACGAGCAGTTCTTC.

The genes are TRBV6-6 and TRBJ1-3; 10 bases are shared with TRBD1. V trimming: 2 bases; J trimming: 7 bases; junction bases outside the gene matches: 29. Germline lookup yields CDR1 MNHNY and CDR2 SVGAGI (reference sequence). This CDR3 comprises 23 residues. The CDR3 bases are TGTGCCAGCAGTTACGGGGTTATATATTCGGGACAGGGGAAAGGTGCAGAGTGGAACACCATATATTTT. Encoded protein: CASSYGVIYSGQGKGAEWNTIYF.

By sample share, this clonotype is medium-sized. This rearrangement joins TRBV7-2 to TRBJ2-7, with TRBD1 as a possible D gene (6 bases). The CDR3 sequence is 17 residues long. From germline, CDR1 is SGHTA and CDR2 FQGNSA. V was shortened by 2 bases and J by 0 bases, with 17 bases between the two germline ends. For the CDR3, the DNA is TGTGCCAGCAGCTTATTCGTGTCGACAGGCTACTCCTACGAGCAGTACTTC. Protein sequence: CASSLFVSTGYSYEQYF.

The chain employs TRBV7-8 and TRBJ2-5; TRBD2 aligns across 8 bases. With the DNA end fitting TRBJ2-7 better, the J assignment may be wrong. The CDR3 is 15 amino acids. CDR1 is SGHVS, CDR2 FQNEAQ, per germline. As DNA, the CDR3 is TGTGCCAGCAGGGGGGTTAGCGGGGACCCCTACGAGCAGTACTTC. Its protein is CASRGVSGDPYEQYF.

This clonotype was observed a handful of times. The CDR3 DNA follows: TGTGCCAGCAGTCTAGGACAACCTGGGGCCAACGTCCTGACTTTC. Protein sequence: CASSLGQPGANVLTF. This rearrangement joins TRBV6-1 to TRBJ2-6; D may be TRBD1 (5 bases). Per germline, CDR1 MNHNS and CDR2 SASEGT. The CDR3 has 15 residues. V was cut by 5 bases and J by 2 bases, with 10 bases left in between.

In this sample, this clonotype turned up once. The chain is built from TRBV12-3 or TRBV12-4 and TRBJ2-5; TRBD2 aligns across 7 bases. V trimming: 5 bases; J trimming: 10 bases; junction bases outside the gene matches: 4. The CDR3 totals 11 residues. The CDR3 spells CASSIREGQYF. The DNA of the CDR3 is TGTGCCAGCAGTATCAGGGAGGGCCAGTACTTC.

This clonotype has more than one count but fewer than ten. This chain joins TRBV7-2 and TRBJ2-5; D gene unclear. The J call may not be correct, given that the DNA end is closer to TRBJ2-1. Germline loops: CDR1 SGHTA, CDR2 FQGNSA. This CDR3 contains 13 residues. The CDR3 region has the DNA TGTGCCAGCTCCCCCCGGTACCAAGAGACCCAGTTCTTC. It codes for CASSPRYQETQFF.

The chain joins TRBV6-1 to TRBJ2-1; 12 positions match TRBD1. V lost 2 bases, J lost 8 bases, and 4 bases stayed unmatched. CDR3 size: 15 residues. The V gene's germline CDR1 is MNHNS and CDR2 SASEGT. The CDR3 DNA is TGTGCCAGCAGTGAATCCGGGACAGGGGGCGATGAGCAGTTCTTC. This translates into CASSESGTGGDEQFF.

A remark on this clonotype: This sequence may be a read error, since a much larger clone differs from it by one base. This chain links TRBV6-1 with TRBJ1-6, with 9 bases identical to TRBD1. Germline V gene sequence: CDR1 MNHNS, CDR2 SASEGT. J was trimmed by 7 bases and V by 8 bases; bases with no gene match: 6. The CDR3 sequence is 14 residues long. CDR3 in amino acids: CASGGTGTNSPLHF. DNA for the CDR3: TGTGCCAGCGGGGGGACAGGGACGAATTCACCCCTCCACTTT.

This clonotype has only a few counts. The chain uses TRBV14 and TRBJ1-6; no definite D call. CDR1 and CDR2 (germline): SGHDN, FVKESK. Trimming pared 4 bases from V and 8 bases from J, leaving 9 bases between. This CDR3 comprises 13 residues. The CDR3 protein is CASSPREYSPLHF. The DNA for the CDR3 is TGTGCCAGCAGCCCTCGCGAATATTCACCCCTCCACTTT.

On this clonotype itself: The CDR3 does not end in the conserved phenylalanine or tryptophan, so this is likely a read error. The DNA is omitted, as the CDR3 cannot be located on it reliably, and the CDR3 follows TCRdb's listing. The chain is built from TRBV6-1 and TRBJ2-1. Germline V gene lookup returns CDR1 MNHNS and CDR2 SASEGT. Inclusive of both ends, the CDR3 amounts to 8 amino acids. The CDR3 sequence is CASSYRRT.

About this clonotype itself: A read error is likely, as this CDR3 ends without the conserved phenylalanine or tryptophan. The chain carries TRBV6-5 and TRBJ2-5, with 10 positions matching TRBD2. The DNA end is more similar to TRBJ2-1, so the J call may be wrong. The germline gives CDR1 MNHEY, CDR2 SVGAGI. There are 15 residues in the CDR3. CDR3 DNA sequence: TGTGCCAGCAGTTCAACTAGCGGGGCGACCTACGAGCAGTTCTCC. It codes for CASSSTSGATYEQFS.

This clonotype came up a few times. The chain is built from TRBV6-1 and TRBJ2-4; D gene unclear. The tail of the sequence fits TRBJ2-5 better, so the J call may be wrong. The CDR3 consists of 16 residues. Per the germline V gene, CDR1 is MNHNS and CDR2 is SASEGT. CDR3 nucleotide sequence: TGTGCCAGCAGTCCCGAACCTCACTGGGGTAGGGAGACCCAGTACTTC. Translating gives CASSPEPHWGRETQYF.

This clonotype was observed many times. The chain combines TRBV6-1 with TRBJ2-4, with a tentative D call TRBD1 (6 bases). This CDR3 is built from 14 residues. With 5 bases removed from V and 2 bases from J, the gap between germline ends came to 10 bases. CDR1 and CDR2 from the germline V gene are MNHNS and SASEGT. CDR3 region: CASSLQGSKNIQYF. The CDR3 coding sequence is TGTGCCAGCAGTTTACAGGGTTCCAAAAACATTCAGTACTTC.

There are many counts of this clonotype. The V and J genes are TRBV12-3 or TRBV12-4 and TRBJ2-4, with D perhaps TRBD2 (6 bases). The CDR3 runs 14 residues. Between the trimmed V and J ends, which lost 5 bases and 7 bases, there was a span of 15 bases. The CDR3 reads CASSPRGASNIQYF. In DNA form, the CDR3 reads TGTGCCAGCAGTCCCCGCGGGGCTTCTAACATTCAGTACTTC.

This chain uses TRBV12-3 or TRBV12-4 with TRBJ2-3; 8 nucleotides align to TRBD2. The trim removed 2 bases at V and 3 bases at J, leaving 7 bases unmatched. There are 16 residues in the CDR3. Written as DNA, the CDR3 is TGTGCCAGCAGTTTACGGGGGGGGACATTGACAGATACGCAGTATTTT. This encodes CASSLRGGTLTDTQYF.

The J gene is TRBJ1-1, the V gene TRBV11-3, with D tentatively TRBD1 (6 bases). The ends were cut back, 9 bases at V and 1 base at J, with 12 bases in the middle. CDR3 length: 13 residues. CDR1 SGHNT and CDR2 YENEEA come from the germline V gene. As DNA, the CDR3 is TGTGCCAGTTCACAGGGAGAGAACACTGAAGCTTTCTTT. Protein: CASSQGENTEAFF.

The genes are TRBV6-5 and TRBJ2-1; 12 positions agree with TRBD2. CDR1 and CDR2 from the germline V gene are MNHEY and SVGAGI. After removal of 0 bases from V and 7 bases from J, the junction contained 4 bases not matched to a gene. This CDR3 region has 16 residues. This chain's CDR3 is CASSYSTSGSANEQFF. In nucleotides, the CDR3 is TGTGCCAGCAGTTACTCGACTAGCGGGAGCGCTAATGAGCAGTTCTTC.

There are a few counts of this clonotype. The V and J genes are TRBV6-1 and TRBJ1-2; possibly TRBD1 for D (5 bases). The CDR3 consists of 14 residues. Germline lookup yields CDR1 MNHNS and CDR2 SASEGT. Trimming left V 1 base short and J 4 bases short, with 10 bases between. CDR3 in amino acids: CASSEGAGPYGYTF. The CDR3 bases are TGTGCCAGCAGTGAAGGGGCAGGGCCCTATGGCTACACCTTC.

The chain has TRBV27 and TRBJ2-1; TRBD2 aligns across 7 bases. The germline gives CDR1 MNHEY, CDR2 SMNVEV (reference sequence). The CDR3 loop spans 16 amino acids. The V and J ends lost 3 bases and 8 bases, in that order; junction bases with no gene match: 13. The chain's CDR3 is CASSFQLAEKYDEQFF. Written as DNA, the CDR3 is TGTGCCAGCAGTTTCCAGCTAGCGGAGAAATACGATGAGCAGTTCTTC.

The chain is built from TRBV11-2 and TRBJ2-1; D possibly uses TRBD1 or TRBD2 (6 bases each). The CDR3 is made up of 13 amino acids. Germline V gene lookup returns CDR1 SGHAT and CDR2 FQNNGV. The V end was cut by 8 bases, the J end by 13 bases, with 21 bases between. The CDR3 nucleotides read TGTGCCAGCCGAAGGGGGGTGCTAGAGACCCAGTTCTTC. It translates to CASRRGVLETQFF.

This clonotype has only one observation. The J gene is TRBJ2-3, the V gene TRBV30, with TRBD2 matching 8 bases. In germline, CDR1 is GTSNPN, CDR2 SVGIG (reference sequence). Trimming took 4 bases from V and 7 from J; bases not matched to a gene: 13. The CDR3 is made up of 15 amino acids. CDR3 region: CAWKGPSGGSNTQYF. In DNA, the CDR3 is TGTGCCTGGAAGGGCCCCAGCGGGGGTTCGAATACGCAGTATTTT.

The chain combines TRBV6-8 with TRBJ2-1; the D is unclear. The CDR3 has 15 amino acids. Germline CDR1 MNHGY, CDR2 SAAAGT. Trimming removed 5 bases at V and 3 bases at J, with 14 bases between. This CDR3 is CASSDRATNYNEQFF. CDR3 nucleotides: TGTGCCAGCAGTGACCGGGCAACCAACTACAATGAGCAGTTCTTC.

The rearrangement links TRBV25-1 to TRBJ2-1; a weak D match, TRBD2 (5 bases). V lost 1 base to trimming and J lost 15 bases, with 13 bases between them. The CDR3 length is 12 residues. Germline assignment: CDR1 MGHDK and CDR2 SYGVNS. The CDR3 sequence is CASSESGGPTFF. CDR3 DNA: TGTGCCAGCAGTGAATCTGGAGGCCCCACGTTCTTC.

By sample fraction, this clonotype is medium-sized. The chain links TRBV12-3 or TRBV12-4 to TRBJ2-1, with a weak D call TRBD2 (6 bases). The CDR3 contains 16 residues. V shed 5 bases and J shed 0 bases, with 14 bases lying between them. Here the CDR3 reads CASSSFSGLSYNEQFF. CDR3 sequence (DNA): TGTGCCAGCAGTAGCTTTAGCGGCCTCTCCTACAATGAGCAGTTCTTC.

This chain links TRBV27 with TRBJ2-5; no reliable D call. This CDR3 is 13 amino acids long. The germline V gene has CDR1 MNHEY and CDR2 SMNVEV (reference sequence). Trimming left V 6 bases short and J 1 base short, with 9 bases between. In DNA form, the CDR3 reads TGTGCCAGCAGCGTGAAGGCCCAAGAGACCCAGTACTTC. Translating gives CASSVKAQETQYF.

This clonotype appeared many times. The chain uses TRBV6-1 and TRBJ2-7, with 9 bases aligning to TRBD1. Germline trimming cut 7 bases from V and 2 bases from J; bases unmatched to any gene: 6. This CDR3 comprises 14 residues. Germline CDR1 reads MNHNS; CDR2 reads SASEGT. CDR3: CASMSTGGPYEQYF. DNA of the CDR3: TGTGCCAGCATGTCGACAGGGGGTCCCTACGAGCAGTACTTC.

The sample holds a few counts of this clonotype. J is TRBJ1-5 and V is TRBV6-1, with 7 bases aligning to TRBD1. This CDR3 comprises 16 residues. Germline V gene sequence: CDR1 MNHNS, CDR2 SASEGT. V shed 6 bases, J shed 3 bases, and the junction held 11 bases outside the gene matches. This CDR3 reads CASSRGGGTDNQPQHF. In DNA form, the CDR3 reads TGTGCCAGCAGCCGAGGGGGCGGGACAGACAATCAGCCCCAGCATTTT.

This clonotype is classed as medium-sized. A read error may produce the germline difference seen at one junction end. The chain links TRBV7-7 to TRBJ2-5; D gene ambiguous. The CDR3 consists of 13 residues. Germline V gives CDR1 SSHAT, CDR2 FNYEAQ (reference sequence). As DNA, the CDR3 is TGTGCTAGCAGCTTAAGGGAATTGGGTGAGCAGTACTTC. It is translated as CASSLRELGEQYF.

This clonotype is medium-sized by share. The chain couples TRBV7-2 to TRBJ2-3; D not resolved. The CDR3 loop spans 12 amino acids. V dropped 0 bases and J dropped 9 bases, with 7 bases sitting between them. The germline gives CDR1 SGHTA, CDR2 FQGNSA. CDR3 coding DNA: TGTGCCAGCAGCTTAGCAGGAGTAACGCAGTATTTT. Translating gives CASSLAGVTQYF. The full variable domain, its missing parts supplied by reference TRBV7-2 and TRBJ2-3, is GAGVSQSPSNKVTEKGKDVELRCDPISGHTALYWYRQSLGQGLEFLIYFQGNSAPDKSGLPSDRFSAERTGGSVSTLTIQRTQQEDSAVYLCASSLAGVTQYFGPGTRLTVL.

This clonotype was observed at least ten times. The CDR3 spells CASSNGRFIAGRRTDTQYF. CDR3 bases: TGTGCCAGCAGCAACGGAAGGTTTATAGCGGGAAGACGCACAGATACGCAGTATTTT. This sequence joins TRBV7-6 and TRBJ2-3; 8 positions agree with TRBD2. J lost 1 base, V lost 5 bases, and 17 bases had no gene match. CDR3 length: 19 residues. The germline V gene encodes CDR1 SGHVS and CDR2 FNYEAQ.